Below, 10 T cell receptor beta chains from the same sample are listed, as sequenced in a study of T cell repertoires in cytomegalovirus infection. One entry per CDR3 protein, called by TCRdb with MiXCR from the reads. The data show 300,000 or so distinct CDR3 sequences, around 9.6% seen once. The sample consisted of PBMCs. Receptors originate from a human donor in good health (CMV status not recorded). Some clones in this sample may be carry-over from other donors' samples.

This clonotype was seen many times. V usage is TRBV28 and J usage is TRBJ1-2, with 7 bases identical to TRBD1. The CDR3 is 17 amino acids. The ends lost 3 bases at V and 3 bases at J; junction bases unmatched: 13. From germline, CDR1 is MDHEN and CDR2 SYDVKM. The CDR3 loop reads CASSFRDRRFGDYGYTF. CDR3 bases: TGTGCCAGCAGTTTCCGGGACAGAAGGTTCGGGGACTATGGCTACACCTTC.

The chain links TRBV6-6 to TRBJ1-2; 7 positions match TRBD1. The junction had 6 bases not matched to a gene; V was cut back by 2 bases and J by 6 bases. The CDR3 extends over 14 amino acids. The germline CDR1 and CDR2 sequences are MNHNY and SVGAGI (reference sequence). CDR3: CASSYGTVFDGYTF. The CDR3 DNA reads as TGTGCCAGCAGTTACGGGACAGTTTTCGATGGCTACACCTTC.

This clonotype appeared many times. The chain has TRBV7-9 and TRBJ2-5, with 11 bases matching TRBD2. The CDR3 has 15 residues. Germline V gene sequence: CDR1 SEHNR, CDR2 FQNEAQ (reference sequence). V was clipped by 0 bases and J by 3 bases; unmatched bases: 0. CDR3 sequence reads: CASSLALAGEETQYF. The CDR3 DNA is TGTGCCAGCAGCTTAGCACTAGCGGGGGAAGAGACCCAGTACTTC.

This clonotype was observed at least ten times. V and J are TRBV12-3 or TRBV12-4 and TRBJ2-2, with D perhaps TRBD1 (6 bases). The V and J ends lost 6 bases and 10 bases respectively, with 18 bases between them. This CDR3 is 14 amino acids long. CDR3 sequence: CASRGQIRTPELFF. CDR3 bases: TGTGCCAGCAGAGGACAGATTCGGACCCCGGAGCTGTTTTTT.

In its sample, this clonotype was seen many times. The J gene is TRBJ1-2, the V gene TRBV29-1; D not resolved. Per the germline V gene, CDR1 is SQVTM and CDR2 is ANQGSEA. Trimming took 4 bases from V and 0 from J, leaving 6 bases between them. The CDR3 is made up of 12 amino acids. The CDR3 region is CSVVSANYGYTF. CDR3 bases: TGCAGCGTTGTTTCAGCTAACTATGGCTACACCTTC.

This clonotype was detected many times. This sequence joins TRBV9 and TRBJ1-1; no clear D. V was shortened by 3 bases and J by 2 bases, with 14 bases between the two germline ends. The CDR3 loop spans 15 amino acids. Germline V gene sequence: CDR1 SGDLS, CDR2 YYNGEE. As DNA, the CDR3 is TGTGCCAGCAGCGCCCACCCCGAGGTAAACACTGAAGCTTTCTTT. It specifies CASSAHPEVNTEAFF.

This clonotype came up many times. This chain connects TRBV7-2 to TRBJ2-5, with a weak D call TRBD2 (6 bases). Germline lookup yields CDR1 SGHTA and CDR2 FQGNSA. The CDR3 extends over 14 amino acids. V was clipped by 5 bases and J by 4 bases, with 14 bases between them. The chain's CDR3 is CASSPVEGTETQYF. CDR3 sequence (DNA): TGTGCCAGCAGCCCCGTGGAGGGAACAGAGACCCAGTACTTC.

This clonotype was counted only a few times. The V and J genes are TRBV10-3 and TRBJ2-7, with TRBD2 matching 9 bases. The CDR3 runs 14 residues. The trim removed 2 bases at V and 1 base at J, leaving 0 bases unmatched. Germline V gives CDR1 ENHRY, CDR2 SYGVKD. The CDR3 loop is CAISESGGSYEQYF. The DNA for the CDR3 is TGTGCCATCAGTGAGAGCGGGGGGTCCTACGAGCAGTACTTC.

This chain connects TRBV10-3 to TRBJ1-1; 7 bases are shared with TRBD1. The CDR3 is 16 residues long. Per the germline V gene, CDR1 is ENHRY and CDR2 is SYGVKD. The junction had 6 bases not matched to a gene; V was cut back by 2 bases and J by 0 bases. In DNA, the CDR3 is TGTGCCATCAGTGAGCGAGGGGGCAGGTTGAACACTGAAGCTTTCTTT. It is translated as CAISERGGRLNTEAFF.

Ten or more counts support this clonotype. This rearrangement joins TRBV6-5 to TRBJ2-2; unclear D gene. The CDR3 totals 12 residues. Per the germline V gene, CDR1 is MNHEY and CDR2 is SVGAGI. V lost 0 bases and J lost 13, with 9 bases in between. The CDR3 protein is CASSYSGSGLFF. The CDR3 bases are TGTGCCAGCAGTTACTCTGGCTCAGGGCTGTTTTTT.